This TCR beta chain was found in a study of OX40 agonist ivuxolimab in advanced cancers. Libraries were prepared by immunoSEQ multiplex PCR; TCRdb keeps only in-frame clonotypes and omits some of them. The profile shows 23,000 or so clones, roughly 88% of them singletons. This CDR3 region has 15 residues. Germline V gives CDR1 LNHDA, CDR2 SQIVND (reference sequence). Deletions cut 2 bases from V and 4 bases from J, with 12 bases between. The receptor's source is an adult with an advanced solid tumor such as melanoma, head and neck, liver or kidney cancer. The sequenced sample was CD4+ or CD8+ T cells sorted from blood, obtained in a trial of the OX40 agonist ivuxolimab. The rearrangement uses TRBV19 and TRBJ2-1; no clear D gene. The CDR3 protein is CASSITLTQYNEQFF. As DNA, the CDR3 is TGTGCCAGTAGTATAACCCTCACTCAATACAATGAGCAGTTCTTC.